This T cell receptor (beta chain) was retrieved from a study of blood T cells in healthy people across ages. Study-wide findings and caveats: The study found TCR beta diversity correlated strongly with naive T cell percentage. A greater number of naive CD4+ cells and higher diversity distinguished long-lived donors from aged donors.

CDR1 is SGHTA, CDR2 FQGNSA, per germline. The V end was cut by 1 base, the J end by 2 bases, with 24 bases between. This CDR3 is built from 20 residues. Turning to this clonotype: Its antigen remains unidentified.

A second PCR, run for about 6 to 11 cycles, used a sample-barcoded 5' primer plus a J-beta primer mix. TCRdb reprocessed the 5' RACE reads with MiXCR, giving one entry per CDR3 protein. The table lists about 1.6 million distinct CDR3 sequences, roughly 30% of them singletons. The sequence came from a young woman in good health. The chain uses TRBV7-2 and TRBJ1-5; D not resolved. Input material: blood. The CDR3 coding sequence is TGTGCCAGCAGCTTAGACCCCCAGGACCCGGCCTCCTGGGGCAATCAGCCCCAGCATTTT. Amino acids: CASSLDPQDPASWGNQPQHF.